The present entry profiles one T cell receptor beta chain with its context. Profiling relied on immunoSEQ multiplex PCR, and the TCRdb table lists in-frame clones only, not all of them. The table shows 15,000 to 20,000 clones, with roughly 72% occurring only once. CDR3 size: 12 residues. Trimming removed 8 bases at V and 0 bases at J, with 6 bases between. Germline loops: CDR1 SNHLY, CDR2 FYNNEI. This sample is drawn from a study of OX40 agonist ivuxolimab in advanced cancers. Study details: Those enrolled were 70% to 85% male, with a mean age of about 60 years and ages from roughly 20 to 90.

The TCR comes from an adult with an advanced solid tumor such as melanoma, head and neck, liver or kidney cancer. The V call is TRBV2, the J call TRBJ2-3, with D perhaps assigned TRBD1 or TRBD2 (5 bases each). This sample comprised CD4+ or CD8+ T cells sorted from blood, obtained in a trial of the OX40 agonist ivuxolimab. CDR3 bases: TGTGCCAGCCGGGACAGCACAGATACGCAGTATTTT. Its protein is CASRDSTDTQYF.